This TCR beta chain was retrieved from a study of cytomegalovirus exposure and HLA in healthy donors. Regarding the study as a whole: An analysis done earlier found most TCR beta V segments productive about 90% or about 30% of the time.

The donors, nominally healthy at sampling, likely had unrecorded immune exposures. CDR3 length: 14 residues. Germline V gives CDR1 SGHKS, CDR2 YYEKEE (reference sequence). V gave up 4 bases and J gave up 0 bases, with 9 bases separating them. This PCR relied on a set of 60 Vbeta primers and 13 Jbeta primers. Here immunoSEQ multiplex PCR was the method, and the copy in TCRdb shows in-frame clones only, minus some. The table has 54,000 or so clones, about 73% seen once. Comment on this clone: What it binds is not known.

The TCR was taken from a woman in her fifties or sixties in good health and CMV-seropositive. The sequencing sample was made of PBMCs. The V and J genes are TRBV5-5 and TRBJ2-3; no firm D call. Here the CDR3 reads CASSPYPSTDTQYF. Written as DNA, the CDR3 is TGTGCCAGCAGCCCCTACCCTAGCACAGATACGCAGTATTTT.